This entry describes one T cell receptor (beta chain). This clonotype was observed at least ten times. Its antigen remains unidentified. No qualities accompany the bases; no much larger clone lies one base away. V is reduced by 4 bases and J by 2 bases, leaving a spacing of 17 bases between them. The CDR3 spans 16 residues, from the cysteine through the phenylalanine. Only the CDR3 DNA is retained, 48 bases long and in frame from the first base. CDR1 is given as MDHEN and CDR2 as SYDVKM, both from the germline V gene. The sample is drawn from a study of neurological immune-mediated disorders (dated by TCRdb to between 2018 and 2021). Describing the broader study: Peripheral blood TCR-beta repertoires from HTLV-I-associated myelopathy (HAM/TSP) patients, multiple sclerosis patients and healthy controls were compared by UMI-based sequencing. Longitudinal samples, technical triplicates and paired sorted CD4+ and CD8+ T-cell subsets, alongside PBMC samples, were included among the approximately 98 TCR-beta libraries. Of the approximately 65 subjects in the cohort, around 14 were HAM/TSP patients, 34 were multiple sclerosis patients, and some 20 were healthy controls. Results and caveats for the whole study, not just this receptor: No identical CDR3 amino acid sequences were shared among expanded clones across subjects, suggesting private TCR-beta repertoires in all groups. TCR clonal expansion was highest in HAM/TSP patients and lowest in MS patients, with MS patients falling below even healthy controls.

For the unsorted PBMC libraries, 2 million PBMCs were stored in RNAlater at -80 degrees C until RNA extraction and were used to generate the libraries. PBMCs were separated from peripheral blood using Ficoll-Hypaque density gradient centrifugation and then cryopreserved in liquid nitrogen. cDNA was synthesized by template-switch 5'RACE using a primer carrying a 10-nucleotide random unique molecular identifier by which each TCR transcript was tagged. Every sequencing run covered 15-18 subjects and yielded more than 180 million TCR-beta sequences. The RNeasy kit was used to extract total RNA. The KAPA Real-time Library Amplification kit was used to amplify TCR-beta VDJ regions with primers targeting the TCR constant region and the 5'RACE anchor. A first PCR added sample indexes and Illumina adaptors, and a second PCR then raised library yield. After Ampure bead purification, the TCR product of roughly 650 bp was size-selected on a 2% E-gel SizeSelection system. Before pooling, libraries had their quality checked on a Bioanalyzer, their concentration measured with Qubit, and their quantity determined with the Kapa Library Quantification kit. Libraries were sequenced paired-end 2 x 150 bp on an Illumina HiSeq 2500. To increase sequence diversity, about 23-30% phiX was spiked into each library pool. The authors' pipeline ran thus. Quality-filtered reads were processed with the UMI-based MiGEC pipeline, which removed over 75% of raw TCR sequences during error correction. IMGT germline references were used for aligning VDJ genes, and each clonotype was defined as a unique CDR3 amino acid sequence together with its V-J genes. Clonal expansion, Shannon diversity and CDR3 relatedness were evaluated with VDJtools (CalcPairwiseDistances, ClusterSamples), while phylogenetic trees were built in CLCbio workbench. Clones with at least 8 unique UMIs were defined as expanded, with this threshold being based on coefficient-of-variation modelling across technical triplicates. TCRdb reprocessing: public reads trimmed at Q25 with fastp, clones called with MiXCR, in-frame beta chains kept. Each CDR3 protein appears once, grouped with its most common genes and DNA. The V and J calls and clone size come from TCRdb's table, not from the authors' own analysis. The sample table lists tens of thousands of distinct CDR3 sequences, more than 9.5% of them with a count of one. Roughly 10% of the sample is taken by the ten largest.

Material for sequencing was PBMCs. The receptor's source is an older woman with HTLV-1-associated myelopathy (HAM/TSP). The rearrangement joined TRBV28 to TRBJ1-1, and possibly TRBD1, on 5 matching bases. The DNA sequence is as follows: TGTGCCAGCAGTTCAGTGGGGGGGGGACCCAACACTGAAGCTTTCTTT. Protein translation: CASSSVGGGPNTEAFF.